This T cell receptor (beta chain) was sequenced during a study of blood T cell repertoires in COVID-19. Study context: The study drew acute and convalescent COVID-19 samples from the United States, Italy and Spain. The cDNA or gDNA used as material had been derived from T cells, B-cell-depleted T cells, or PBMCs.

The CDR3 loop spans 15 amino acids. With 2 bases clipped from V and 5 bases from J, the junction kept 4 bases outside the gene matches. Germline assignment: CDR1 SGDLS and CDR2 YYNGEE. Here immunoSEQ multiplex PCR was the method, and the copy in TCRdb shows in-frame clones only, minus some. This table holds some 130,000 clones, around 84% found once. The chain joins TRBV9 to TRBJ2-1; 10 nucleotides align to TRBD1. The specimen sequenced was PBMCs or T cells enriched from blood (not recorded which). This TCR was recovered from a man aged 35 to 55 with acute COVID-19. CDR3: CASSVGQGGNNEQFF. CDR3 in DNA: TGTGCCAGCAGCGTTGGACAGGGGGGTAACAATGAGCAGTTCTTC.